The 26 T cell receptor beta chains presented below share a single source sample, sequenced in a study of blood T cell repertoires in COVID-19. The table came from immunoSEQ multiplex PCR; TCRdb's copy has only in-frame clones and leaves some out. This table holds 130,000 or so clones, about 76% found once. The sample consisted of peripheral blood. The receptors derive from a woman in her sixties with active or convalescent COVID-19.

The rearrangement joins TRBV30 to TRBJ1-6, with 7 nucleotides matching TRBD1. CDR1 is GTSNPN and CDR2 is SVGIG in the germline V gene (reference sequence). CDR3 length: 13 residues. The J segment lost 10 bases and the V segment lost 1 base, leaving 4 bases of the junction unmatched. The CDR3 reads CAWSDRGPSPLHF. DNA of the CDR3: TGTGCCTGGAGTGACAGGGGCCCCTCACCCCTCCACTTT. The whole variable domain, remainder taken from reference TRBV30 and TRBJ1-6, is SQTIHQWPATLVQPVGSPLSLECTVEGTSNPNLYWYRQAAGRGLQLLFYSVGIGQISSEVPQNLSASRPQDRQFILSSKKLLLSDSGFYLCAWSDRGPSPLHFGNGTRLTVT.

Only one count was recorded for this clone. The rearrangement joins TRBV18 to TRBJ1-1, with D tentatively TRBD1 (6 bases). The CDR3 is 16 residues long. V lost 3 bases to trimming and J lost 2 bases, with 16 bases between them. Germline V gives CDR1 KGHSH, CDR2 LQKENI. The CDR3 sequence: CASSPGQIVGNTEAFF. CDR3 bases: TGTGCCAGCTCACCCGGACAGATCGTGGGTAACACTGAAGCTTTCTTT.

V is TRBV4-1 and J is TRBJ1-2; D not resolved. CDR3 length: 14 residues. V was cut by 3 bases and J by 11 bases, with 19 bases left in between. Germline assignment: CDR1 MGHRA and CDR2 YSYEKL. This chain's CDR3 is CASSHPLPMSRYTF. Written as DNA, the CDR3 is TGCGCCAGCAGCCATCCCCTTCCGATGTCGCGGTACACCTTC.

The chain joins TRBV5-6 to TRBJ1-2; D gene ambiguous. Germline loops: CDR1 SGHDT, CDR2 YYEEEE. Trimming took 6 bases from V and 2 from J, leaving 11 bases between them. CDR3 size: 13 residues. DNA for the CDR3: TGTGCCAGCAACAAGAGAGGGAACTATGGCTACACCTTC. This translates into CASNKRGNYGYTF.

This clone was detected a few times. J is TRBJ2-1 and V is TRBV13; D might be TRBD1 (6 bases). The CDR3 spans 16 residues. Trimming took off 7 bases at V and 9 bases at J, with 25 bases between the two ends. Germline CDR1 PRHDT, CDR2 FYEKMQ (reference sequence). The CDR3 DNA reads TGTGCCAGCACATCTTTTGGGGCTTTACAGGGAAGTGAGCAGTTCTTC. Translated: CASTSFGALQGSEQFF.

The rearrangement uses TRBV5-1 and TRBJ2-7; a possible D gene is TRBD2 (5 bases). Germline V gives CDR1 SGHRS, CDR2 YFSETQ. The CDR3 consists of 15 residues. Trimming took 0 bases from V and 2 from J, leaving 12 bases between them. CDR3: CASSLDPGIPYEQYF. In nucleotides, the CDR3 is TGCGCCAGCAGCTTGGATCCGGGGATCCCCTACGAGCAGTACTTC.

The chain combines TRBV11-3 with TRBJ2-2; 7 bases fit TRBD1. The V segment lost 3 bases and the J segment 4 bases; nucleotides outside the gene matches: 2. Germline values: CDR1 SGHNT, CDR2 YENEEA. The CDR3 has 14 amino acids. For the CDR3, the DNA is TGTGCCAGCAGCTTTTCAGGGGGCACCGGGGAGCTGTTTTTT. It encodes CASSFSGGTGELFF.

This rearrangement joins TRBV3-1 (or the pseudogene TRBV3-2) to TRBJ1-2; 10 positions agree with TRBD1. Losses at the gene ends were 3 bases for V and 8 bases for J; bases not matched to a gene: 12. Per germline, CDR1 LGHDT and CDR2 YNNKEL (reference sequence). This CDR3 region has 16 residues. This chain's CDR3 is CASSQHPGQGSGGYTF. CDR3 bases: TGTGCCAGCAGCCAGCATCCGGGACAGGGGTCGGGAGGCTACACCTTC.

For the CDR3, the DNA is TGCGCCAGCAGCCATCTCCCCAGCTCTGGAAACACCATATATTTT. It encodes CASSHLPSSGNTIYF. The chain uses TRBV4-3 and TRBJ1-3; D gene ambiguous. The V and J ends lost 3 bases and 0 bases respectively, with 9 bases between them. From germline, CDR1 is LGHNA and CDR2 YSLEER. The CDR3 runs to 15 residues.

This clone was seen once. V is TRBV16 and J is TRBJ2-1, with 8 bases aligning to TRBD1. This CDR3 is built from 12 residues. V dropped 8 bases and J dropped 6; count of bases not matched to a gene: 3. CDR1 and CDR2 from the germline V gene are KGHSY and FQNENV. The CDR3 loop is CASRTGSNEQFF. The CDR3 DNA follows: TGTGCCAGCCGGACAGGGAGCAATGAGCAGTTCTTC. The complete variable domain, with remaining parts taken from reference TRBV16 and TRBJ2-1, reads GEEVAQTPKHLVRGEGQKAKLYCAPIKGHSYVFWYQQVLKNEFKFLISFQNENVFDETGMPKERFSAKCLPNSPCSLEIQATKLEDSAVYFCASRTGSNEQFFGPGTRLTVL.

The chain carries TRBV4-2 and TRBJ2-1; TRBD2 aligns across 13 bases. The V and J ends lost 4 bases and 8 bases, in that order; junction bases with no gene match: 5. The CDR3 is 15 amino acids. Looked up from germline, CDR1 is LGHNA and CDR2 is YNFKEQ. For the CDR3, the DNA is TGTGCCAGCAGCCCCGGGACTAGCGGGAAGGATGAGCAGTTCTTC. Translating it yields CASSPGTSGKDEQFF.

This sequence joins TRBV15 and TRBJ1-5; D remains unclear. The CDR3 length is 13 residues. V dropped 9 bases and J dropped 10 bases, with 19 bases sitting between them. Germline-derived CDR1 and CDR2 are LNHNV and YYDKDF (reference sequence). CDR3 residues: CATGESPGRPQHF. The CDR3 DNA follows: TGTGCCACGGGAGAATCACCGGGTCGTCCCCAGCATTTT.

The rearrangement uses TRBV4-3 and TRBJ2-7; 11 bases agree with TRBD1. Germline loops: CDR1 LGHNA, CDR2 YSLEER. After removal of 0 bases from V and 4 bases from J, the junction contained 2 bases not matched to a gene. The CDR3 loop spans 15 amino acids. CDR3 region: CASSQEGQGGYEQYF. DNA for the CDR3: TGCGCCAGCAGCCAAGAGGGACAGGGGGGGTACGAGCAGTACTTC.

This clone was seen more than once but under ten times. This chain connects TRBV18 to TRBJ2-5; D unclear. Germline-derived CDR1 and CDR2 are KGHSH and LQKENI. This CDR3 has 14 residues. The germline V and J ends were trimmed by 2 bases and 5 bases, with 12 bases remaining between them. This CDR3 is CASSPSEPRETQYF. In nucleotides, the CDR3 is TGTGCCAGCTCACCAAGTGAACCTCGGGAGACCCAGTACTTC.

This clone has a single count. The rearrangement joins TRBV11-2 to TRBJ1-3; the D is unclear. This CDR3 has 13 amino acids. V lost 5 bases to trimming and J lost 4 bases, with 9 bases between them. The germline V gene has CDR1 SGHAT and CDR2 FQNNGV. This chain's CDR3 is CASSPDSGNTIYF. The CDR3 DNA reads TGTGCCAGCAGCCCCGACTCCGGAAACACCATATATTTT.

This chain links TRBV10-3 with TRBJ2-7; maybe TRBD1 (6 bases). The ends were cut back, 11 bases at V and 5 bases at J, with 19 bases in the middle. The CDR3 loop spans 13 amino acids. The V gene's germline CDR1 is ENHRY and CDR2 SYGVKD. This chain's CDR3 is CAVNRANKDEQYF. The DNA for the CDR3 is TGTGCCGTCAACAGGGCAAATAAGGACGAGCAGTACTTC.

This rearrangement joins TRBV5-1 to TRBJ2-5, with 12 bases identical to TRBD2. CDR3 length: 18 amino acids. The ends lost 0 bases at V and 3 bases at J; junction bases unmatched: 9. The germline V gene encodes CDR1 SGHRS and CDR2 YFSETQ. Here the CDR3 reads CASSLGSSGGAGKETQYF. CDR3 DNA sequence: TGCGCCAGCAGCTTGGGATCTAGCGGGGGGGCCGGAAAAGAGACCCAGTACTTC.

The rearrangement uses TRBV5-5 and TRBJ1-4; TRBD1 might be the D (6 bases). The germline V gene encodes CDR1 SGHKS and CDR2 YYEKEE (reference sequence). The V and J ends lost 1 base and 6 bases respectively, with 13 bases between them. The CDR3 is 15 amino acids. CDR3 loop: CASSLIQGWDEKLFF. DNA for the CDR3: TGTGCCAGCAGCTTGATTCAGGGGTGGGATGAAAAACTGTTTTTT.

The V gene is TRBV4-2, the J gene TRBJ2-3, with 15 bases matching TRBD2. Unmatched junction bases numbered 2, after V lost 1 base and J lost 3 bases. CDR3 length equals 17 residues. Germline loops: CDR1 LGHNA, CDR2 YNFKEQ. The CDR3 loop is CASSQVGTSGRTDTQYF. CDR3 nucleotides: TGTGCCAGCAGCCAAGTGGGGACTAGCGGGAGGACAGATACGCAGTATTTT.

The chain employs TRBV5-1 and TRBJ2-3; D not certain. There are 14 residues in the CDR3. Germline CDR1 reads SGHRS; CDR2 reads YFSETQ. Between the trimmed V and J ends, which lost 2 bases and 1 base, there was a span of 8 bases. The CDR3 coding sequence is TGCGCCAGCAGCTTCGCGCTTCGCACAGATACGCAGTATTTT. It yields the protein CASSFALRTDTQYF.

Points on this clone: The junction departs from the called germline gene at one end, perhaps through a read error. The chain carries TRBV12-3 or TRBV12-4 and TRBJ1-1, with 7 bases lining up with TRBD1. CDR3 length equals 11 residues. CDR3 in amino acids: CASSLRGPLVF. In DNA form, the CDR3 reads TGTGCCAGCAGCTTAAGGGGGCCTCTGGTCTTT.

The chain uses TRBV15 and TRBJ2-1; 7 bases agree with TRBD2. V shed 4 bases, J shed 6 bases, and the junction held 6 bases outside the gene matches. CDR1 and CDR2 (germline): LNHNV, YYDKDF (reference sequence). The CDR3 consists of 14 residues. The CDR3 region has the DNA TGTGCCACCAGCATCGACGGGGGGAGCAATGAGCAGTTCTTC. Translation: CATSIDGGSNEQFF.

The CDR3 DNA reads TGCGCCAGCAGCAAAGTACAGGGGTCCGAGCAGTACGTC. Its translation: CASSKVQGSEQYV. The chain carries TRBV5-1 and TRBJ2-7; 7 nucleotides line up with TRBD1. With 4 bases clipped from V and 6 bases from J, the junction kept 7 bases outside the gene matches. This CDR3 is built from 13 residues. The V gene's germline CDR1 is SGHRS and CDR2 YFSETQ.

This sequence joins TRBV6-5 and TRBJ1-4; 7 positions match TRBD1. Unmatched junction bases numbered 13, after V lost 2 bases and J lost 10 bases. CDR1 and CDR2 from the germline V gene are MNHEY and SVGAGI. There are 16 residues in the CDR3. The CDR3 DNA reads TGTGCCAGCAGTTACGGGGACGACAGGGCGAGTGGAAAACTGTTTTTT. This translates into CASSYGDDRASGKLFF.

The V call is TRBV11-2, the J call TRBJ2-7; 8 bases agree with TRBD2. The CDR3 is made up of 17 amino acids. V lost 1 base to trimming and J lost 1 base; unmatched junction nucleotides: 9. Germline assignment: CDR1 SGHAT and CDR2 FQNNGV. The DNA of the CDR3 is TGTGCCAGCAGCTTAGGGGGCGGGGGGCACTTTTCCTACGAGCAGTACGTC. Translated, it gives CASSLGGGGHFSYEQYV.

This clone was found once. The V call is TRBV7-2, the J call TRBJ2-1, with 10 bases lining up with TRBD1. Germline-derived CDR1 and CDR2 are SGHTA and FQGNSA. The CDR3 runs 16 residues. The V segment lost 5 bases and the J segment 4 bases; nucleotides outside the gene matches: 8. CDR3 residues: CASSARTGGYYNEQFF. The CDR3 coding sequence is TGTGCCAGCAGCGCCCGGACAGGGGGTTATTACAATGAGCAGTTCTTC.